The clone carrying this T cell receptor beta chain showed up just a few times. The antigen remains undetermined. cDNA libraries for TCR beta contained unique molecular identifiers. MiXCR was run by TCRdb on the PCR reads, yielding one entry per CDR3 protein. The table shows hundreds of thousands of distinct CDR3 sequences, with roughly two fifths occurring only once. Germline values: CDR1 DFQATT, CDR2 SNEGSKA (reference sequence). This CDR3 contains 13 residues. V shed 3 bases and J 6 bases; nucleotides not matched to a gene: 8. These data belong to a study of post-analysis software for immune sequencing data. The study's findings and limits: Controls had significantly higher normalized Chao1 diversity than multiple sclerosis patients. Controls had lower frequencies than patients of about 5 TRBV segments, which included TRBV5-6, TRBV5-1 and TRBV20-1.

V and J are TRBV20-1 and TRBJ2-7; 7 nucleotides match TRBD1. The receptor's source is a girl aged 10 to 17 with multiple sclerosis. The material sequenced was blood. CDR3 in amino acids: CSARPTGAGEQYF. The CDR3 DNA follows: TGCAGTGCTAGGCCAACAGGGGCGGGCGAGCAGTACTTC.